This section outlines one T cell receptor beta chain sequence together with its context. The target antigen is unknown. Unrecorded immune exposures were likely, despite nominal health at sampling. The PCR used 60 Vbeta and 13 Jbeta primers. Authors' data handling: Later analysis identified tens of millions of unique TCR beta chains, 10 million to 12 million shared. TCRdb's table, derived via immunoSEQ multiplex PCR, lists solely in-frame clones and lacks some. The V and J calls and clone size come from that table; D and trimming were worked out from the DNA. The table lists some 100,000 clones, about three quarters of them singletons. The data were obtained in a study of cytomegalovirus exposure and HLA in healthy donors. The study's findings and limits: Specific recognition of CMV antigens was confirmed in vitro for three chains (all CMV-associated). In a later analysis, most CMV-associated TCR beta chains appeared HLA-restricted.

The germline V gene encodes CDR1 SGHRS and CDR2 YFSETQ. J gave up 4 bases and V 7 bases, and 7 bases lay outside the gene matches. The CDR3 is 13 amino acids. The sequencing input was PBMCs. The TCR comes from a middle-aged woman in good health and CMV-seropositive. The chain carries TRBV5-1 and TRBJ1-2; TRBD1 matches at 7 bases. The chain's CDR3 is CASGPTGLYGYTF. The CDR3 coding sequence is TGCGCCAGCGGACCGACAGGGCTCTATGGCTACACCTTC. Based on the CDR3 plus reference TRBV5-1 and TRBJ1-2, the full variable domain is KAGVTQTPRYLIKTRGQQVTLSCSPISGHRSVSWYQQTPGQGLQFLFEYFSETQRNKGNFPGRFSGRQFSNSRSEMNVSTLELGDSALYLCASGPTGLYGYTFGSGTRLTVV.